The clone carrying this T cell receptor beta chain was seen once. Its antigen is as yet unknown. The sample originates from a study of T cell repertoires in cytomegalovirus infection. The overall study: Signatures in public TCR beta sequences pointed to both CMV infection and matching HLA type. General study results and limits: People with CMV and the relevant HLA were identified by cumulative public TCR beta family frequency. Ex vivo responses were dominated by HLA-C-restricted CMV-specific TCR beta clonotypes.

This CDR3 comprises 15 residues. With 7 bases clipped from V and 0 bases from J, the junction kept 6 bases outside the gene matches. Germline values: CDR1 LNHDA, CDR2 SQIVND (reference sequence). TCRdb itself ran the reads through MiXCR, one entry per CDR3 protein. The sample comprises 450,000 to 600,000 distinct CDR3 sequences, roughly 42% of which are singletons, and around 45% rests with the top ten. Sequences were derived from cultured PBMCs, sampled from culture after CMV antigen stimulation. The sequence was obtained from a human donor in good health (CMV status not recorded). Some clones in this sample may be carry-over from other donors' samples. The V and J genes are TRBV19 and TRBJ2-1; 7 bases map to TRBD2. CDR3 region: CASKERGSSYNEQFF. The CDR3 DNA follows: TGTGCCAGTAAGGAGCGGGGCAGCTCCTACAATGAGCAGTTCTTC.